One sample yielded the 13 T cell receptor beta chains listed below, sequenced in a study of cytomegalovirus exposure and HLA in healthy donors. The primer mix had 60 Vbeta and 13 Jbeta primers. The data were produced by immunoSEQ multiplex PCR, yet TCRdb's version contains in-frame clones alone and is incomplete. The specimen's table records tens of thousands of clones. Specimen: PBMCs. The receptors come from a man aged 40-50 years in good health and CMV-seronegative.

V and J are TRBV5-6 and TRBJ2-2; tentative D call: TRBD1 (6 bases). CDR1 and CDR2 (germline): SGHDT, YYEEEE. The V gene lost 2 bases and the J gene lost 2 bases, with 16 bases spanning the gap. This CDR3 is built from 17 residues. The CDR3 DNA reads TGTGCCAGCAGCTTTACAGGGTATCTTTCAAACACCGGGGAGCTGTTTTTT. Its protein product is CASSFTGYLSNTGELFF.

The CDR3 protein is CASSQDRGKRMNTEAFF. The CDR3 nucleotides are TGTGCCAGCAGCCAAGACAGGGGGAAAAGGATGAACACTGAAGCTTTCTTT. The chain joins TRBV28 to TRBJ1-1, with TRBD1 identical over 9 bases. The germline CDR1 and CDR2 sequences are MDHEN and SYDVKM. The CDR3 is made up of 17 amino acids. V was clipped by 6 bases and J by 0 bases; unmatched bases: 11.

This chain joins TRBV7-9 and TRBJ2-5; the D gene is possibly TRBD2 (6 bases). The germline V gene encodes CDR1 SEHNR and CDR2 FQNEAQ (reference sequence). The CDR3 has 14 residues. Between the trimmed V and J ends, which lost 5 bases and 2 bases, there was a span of 12 bases. The CDR3: CASSRRGAQETQYF. The CDR3 bases are TGTGCCAGCAGCCGGCGGGGAGCTCAAGAGACCCAGTACTTC.

The rearrangement links TRBV9 to TRBJ2-2, with D unresolved. This CDR3 is 13 amino acids long. The ends were cut back, 3 bases at V and 6 bases at J, with 9 bases in the middle. CDR1 is SGDLS and CDR2 is YYNGEE in the germline V gene. This CDR3 is CASSADIPGELFF. The CDR3 nucleotides read TGTGCCAGCAGCGCCGACATACCCGGGGAGCTGTTTTTT.

The CDR3 loop is CASSPPTDYEQFF. The CDR3 DNA follows: TGTGCCAGCTCACCACCGACAGACTATGAGCAGTTCTTC. The chain uses TRBV18 and TRBJ2-1, with D perhaps matching TRBD1 (5 bases). The CDR3 totals 13 residues. Trimming stripped 0 bases from V and 8 bases from J, with 8 bases between. Germline-derived CDR1 and CDR2 are KGHSH and LQKENI.

V is TRBV6-5 and J is TRBJ2-5; 8 bases are a match to TRBD1. This CDR3 is built from 14 residues. Germline V lookup: CDR1 MNHEY, CDR2 SVGAGI. V trimming: 6 bases; J trimming: 5 bases; junction bases outside the gene matches: 8. CDR3 nucleotides: TGTGCCAGCAGAAGACAGGGGAACGTGGAGACCCAGTACTTC. Its protein product is CASRRQGNVETQYF.

V usage is TRBV19 and J usage is TRBJ2-2; TRBD2 matches 7 bases. This CDR3 has 16 residues. J gave up 0 bases and V 6 bases, and 7 bases lay outside the gene matches. Germline V gene lookup returns CDR1 LNHDA and CDR2 SQIVND (reference sequence). CDR3 residues: CASRTGTNANTGELFF. The CDR3 DNA follows: TGTGCCAGTAGGACCGGGACTAACGCGAACACCGGGGAGCTGTTTTTT.

As regards this clone: Other DNA sequences in the sample encode the same CDR3. The rearrangement uses TRBV5-4 and TRBJ2-3; unclear D gene. Trimming removed 0 bases at V and 0 bases at J, with 5 bases between. This CDR3 is 14 amino acids long. Germline CDR1 SGHNT, CDR2 YYREEE (reference sequence). The CDR3 DNA sequence: TGTGCCAGCAGCTTGGGGGCAAGCACAGATACGCAGTATTTT. Translated: CASSLGASTDTQYF.

The rearrangement joins TRBV6-4 to TRBJ2-1, with D perhaps matching TRBD2 (5 bases). The CDR3 covers 12 residues. Germline V lookup: CDR1 MRHNA, CDR2 SNTAGT. Trimming stripped 2 bases from V and 7 bases from J, with 6 bases between. This chain's CDR3 is CASSDRENEQFF. The CDR3 coding sequence is TGTGCCAGCAGTGACAGGGAGAATGAGCAGTTCTTC.

The chain employs TRBV5-1 and TRBJ2-7, with TRBD1 identical over 10 bases. The germline gives CDR1 SGHRS, CDR2 YFSETQ. The CDR3 runs 15 residues. J lost 7 bases, V lost 5 bases, and 12 bases had no gene match. The CDR3 protein is CASSRPGTGVLEQYF. The CDR3 region has the DNA TGCGCCAGCAGTCGTCCCGGGACAGGGGTTTTGGAGCAGTACTTC.

This CDR3 is CASGRQGTNEKLFF. In nucleotides, the CDR3 is TGTGCTAGTGGCAGACAGGGAACTAATGAAAAACTGTTTTTT. V and J are TRBV12-5 and TRBJ1-4, with 7 positions matching TRBD1. After removal of 6 bases from V and 1 base from J, the junction contained 2 bases not matched to a gene. This CDR3 comprises 14 residues. Germline assignment: CDR1 LGHNT and CDR2 FRNRAP.

This chain connects TRBV4-1 to TRBJ2-3, with TRBD1 identical over 9 bases. V shed 3 bases and J 1 base; nucleotides not matched to a gene: 5. Germline CDR1 and CDR2: MGHRA and YSYEKL. The length of the CDR3 is 16 residues. The CDR3 loop is CASSHRRDRGTDTQYF. The CDR3 DNA reads TGCGCCAGCAGCCATCGCCGGGACAGGGGCACAGATACGCAGTATTTT.

The chain links TRBV15 to TRBJ1-1; D call uncertain. The CDR3 runs 12 residues. The germline gives CDR1 LNHNV, CDR2 YYDKDF (reference sequence). V dropped 0 bases and J dropped 11 bases, with 10 bases sitting between them. CDR3 amino acids: CATSRDRGSAFF. The CDR3 coding sequence is TGTGCCACCAGCAGAGATCGTGGGAGTGCTTTCTTT.